The rows below give T cell receptor beta chains drawn from one sample of a study of cytomegalovirus exposure and HLA in healthy donors. Here immunoSEQ multiplex PCR was the method, and the copy in TCRdb shows in-frame clones only, minus some. Found here are roughly 75,000 clones; the top ten clones hold about 5%. What was sequenced was PBMCs. The receptors here all came from a man in his forties or fifties in good health and CMV-seronegative. CDR3s include the opening cysteine and the closing phenylalanine or tryptophan. D genes are given only for firm matches. Expanded clones are given a class, and other clones once, few, many or no size at all.

V gene: TRBV7-9; J gene: TRBJ1-2; D gene: TRBD1; clone size: NA; CDR3 DNA: TGTGCCAGCAGCCGAGTTGACAGGGGGCTTGAGGGCTACACCTTC; CDR3 protein: CASSRVDRGLEGYTF
V gene: TRBV14; J gene: TRBJ2-1; D gene: NA; clone size: NA; CDR3 DNA: TGTGCCAGCAGCCAACTAGTCGAGCCACATGAGCAGTTCTTC; CDR3 protein: CASSQLVEPHEQFF
V gene: TRBV11-2; J gene: TRBJ1-2; D gene: NA; clone size: NA; CDR3 DNA: TGTGCCAGCAGCTTCGGACAAAACTATGGCTACACCTTC; CDR3 protein: CASSFGQNYGYTF
V gene: TRBV5-8; J gene: TRBJ1-1; D gene: NA; clone size: NA; CDR3 DNA: TGTGCCAGCAGCTACCGGGCCACAGGACGGAACACTGAAGCTTTCTTT; CDR3 protein: CASSYRATGRNTEAFF
V gene: TRBV7-8; J gene: TRBJ2-3; D gene: TRBD1; clone size: medium-sized; CDR3 DNA: TGTGCCAGCAGCAAAGACAGGGGCCCCACAGATACGCAGTATTTT; CDR3 protein: CASSKDRGPTDTQYF
V gene: TRBV5-1; J gene: TRBJ2-5; D gene: TRBD1; clone size: NA; CDR3 DNA: TGCGCCAGCAGCCTAAGACAGGGGGCCAACCAAGAGACCCAGTACTTC; CDR3 protein: CASSLRQGANQETQYF
V gene: TRBV27; J gene: TRBJ2-7; D gene: TRBD2; clone size: NA; CDR3 DNA: TGTGCCAGCAGTTTAGGGACTAGTTTATTCGAGCAGTACTTC; CDR3 protein: CASSLGTSLFEQYF
V gene: TRBV7-9; J gene: TRBJ1-2; D gene: TRBD1; clone size: NA; CDR3 DNA: TGTGCCAGCAGCCCGCAACTCGGCCAGGGGGCTGAAGGCTACACCTTC; CDR3 protein: CASSPQLGQGAEGYTF
V gene: TRBV6-5; J gene: TRBJ1-1; D gene: NA; clone size: NA; CDR3 DNA: TGTGCCAGCAGTTACTCGAGGGTGAACACTGAAGCTTTCTTT; CDR3 protein: CASSYSRVNTEAFF
V gene: TRBV10-3; J gene: TRBJ1-1; D gene: TRBD1; clone size: NA; CDR3 DNA: TGTGCCATCAGTGAGCCTGGACAGGGGGACACTGAAGCTTTCTTT; CDR3 protein: CAISEPGQGDTEAFF
V gene: TRBV6-5; J gene: TRBJ1-1; D gene: NA; clone size: NA; CDR3 DNA: TGTGCCAGCAGTTACGGGGGGGCGCGTGGCACTGAAGCTTTCTTT; CDR3 protein: CASSYGGARGTEAFF
V gene: TRBV7-2; J gene: TRBJ2-7; D gene: TRBD2; clone size: NA; CDR3 DNA: TGTGCCAGCAGCTCTGTAGCGGGGCGCAACGAGCAGTACTTC; CDR3 protein: CASSSVAGRNEQYF
V gene: TRBV19; J gene: TRBJ2-3; D gene: TRBD2; clone size: NA; CDR3 DNA: TGTGCCAGTAGTATAAGCGGGGGATCCCAAGATACGCAGTATTTT; CDR3 protein: CASSISGGSQDTQYF
V gene: TRBV7-2; J gene: TRBJ2-7; D gene: TRBD1; clone size: NA; CDR3 DNA: TGTGCCAGCAGCTCGGACAGGGCGTCCTACGAGCAGTACTTC; CDR3 protein: CASSSDRASYEQYF
V gene: TRBV2; J gene: TRBJ2-1; D gene: TRBD2; clone size: NA; CDR3 DNA: TGTGCCAGCATTGGACTAGCTCAGAATGAGCAGTTCTTC; CDR3 protein: CASIGLAQNEQFF
V gene: TRBV10-1; J gene: TRBJ2-7; D gene: NA; clone size: NA; CDR3 DNA: TGCGCCAGCAGTGAGGCAGGCTACGAGCAGTACTTC; CDR3 protein: CASSEAGYEQYF
V gene: TRBV30; J gene: TRBJ2-7; D gene: NA; clone size: NA; CDR3 DNA: TGTGCCTGGGGACGGGAAACGTACGAGCAGTACTTC; CDR3 protein: CAWGRETYEQYF
V gene: TRBV20-1; J gene: TRBJ2-5; D gene: NA; clone size: NA; CDR3 DNA: TGCAGTCTCGTCGAGAAAGAGACCCAGTACTTC; CDR3 protein: CSLVEKETQYF
V gene: TRBV5-1; J gene: TRBJ2-5; D gene: TRBD2; clone size: NA; CDR3 DNA: TGCGCCAGCAGCTCCTCGACTAGCGGGGGCCTTAAGAGGACCCAGTACTTC; CDR3 protein: CASSSSTSGGLKRTQYF
V gene: TRBV11-2; J gene: TRBJ1-1; D gene: NA; clone size: NA; CDR3 DNA: TGTGCCAGCACCGGCGTAGGGAGTGGCACTGAAGCTTTCTTT; CDR3 protein: CASTGVGSGTEAFF
V gene: TRBV28; J gene: TRBJ2-7; D gene: NA; clone size: NA; CDR3 DNA: TGTGCCAGCAGTCCACCAGCTCGGGGATCTGAGTTC; CDR3 protein: CASSPPARGSEF
V gene: TRBV5-1; J gene: TRBJ1-1; D gene: NA; clone size: NA; CDR3 DNA: TGCGCCAGCAGCCAACGGGGGGGATTGAACACTGAAGCTTTCTTT; CDR3 protein: CASSQRGGLNTEAFF
V gene: TRBV6-5; J gene: TRBJ2-1; D gene: TRBD2; clone size: NA; CDR3 DNA: TGTGCCAGCAGCGTAGCGGGGGGTGGAAATGAGCAGTTCTTC; CDR3 protein: CASSVAGGGNEQFF
V gene: TRBV28; J gene: TRBJ2-7; D gene: TRBD2; clone size: NA; CDR3 DNA: TGTGCCAGCAGTCCCGGGGGGAGGAACGAGCAGTACTTC; CDR3 protein: CASSPGGRNEQYF
V gene: TRBV21-1; J gene: TRBJ2-7; D gene: NA; clone size: NA; CDR3 DNA: TGTGCCAGCAGCAAGCAGGGGGGCTACGAGCAGTACTTC; CDR3 protein: CASSKQGGYEQYF
V gene: TRBV7-8; J gene: TRBJ2-7; D gene: NA; clone size: NA; CDR3 DNA: TGTGCCAGCAGCTCTAAGGAGGGTTTAATAAGCTCCTACGAGCAGTACTTC; CDR3 protein: CASSSKEGLISSYEQYF
V gene: TRBV6-6; J gene: TRBJ2-7; D gene: TRBD2; clone size: NA; CDR3 DNA: TGTGCCACAAATAGCGGGAGAGTCTCCTACGAGCAGTACTTC; CDR3 protein: CATNSGRVSYEQYF
V gene: TRBV4-3; J gene: TRBJ2-3; D gene: TRBD1; clone size: NA; CDR3 DNA: TGCGCCAGCAGCCAAGAGACCGGGACAGGGACAGATACGCAGTATTTT; CDR3 protein: CASSQETGTGTDTQYF
V gene: TRBV4-3; J gene: TRBJ2-7; D gene: TRBD2; clone size: NA; CDR3 DNA: TGCGCCAGCAGCCAAACTAGCGGGAGTTACGAGCAGTACTTC; CDR3 protein: CASSQTSGSYEQYF
V gene: TRBV5-4; J gene: TRBJ2-2; D gene: TRBD2; clone size: NA; CDR3 DNA: TGTGCCAGCAGCTTCCAACTAGCGGGGAACACCGGGGAGCTGTTTTTT; CDR3 protein: CASSFQLAGNTGELFF
V gene: TRBV27; J gene: TRBJ2-7; D gene: TRBD2; clone size: NA; CDR3 DNA: TGTGCCAGTCAAAGCGGGAGGGCCTACGAGCAGTACTTC; CDR3 protein: CASQSGRAYEQYF
V gene: TRBV7-9; J gene: TRBJ2-1; D gene: TRBD2; clone size: NA; CDR3 DNA: TGTGCCAGCAGCTTAGTCGGGGGGATCTACAATGAGCAGTTCTTC; CDR3 protein: CASSLVGGIYNEQFF
V gene: TRBV5-1; J gene: TRBJ2-1; D gene: NA; clone size: NA; CDR3 DNA: TGCGCCAGCAGCTGGGCTTGGGGGGACAATGAGCAGTTCTTC; CDR3 protein: CASSWAWGDNEQFF
V gene: TRBV6-6; J gene: TRBJ2-1; D gene: TRBD2; clone size: NA; CDR3 DNA: TGTGCCAGTACTATTCGAGGCGGGAGGGCCAATGAGCAGTTCTTC; CDR3 protein: CASTIRGGRANEQFF
V gene: TRBV6-1; J gene: TRBJ1-2; D gene: NA; clone size: NA; CDR3 DNA: TGTGCCAGCAGTGAGAGCAGGGATCTTGGCTACACCTTC; CDR3 protein: CASSESRDLGYTF
V gene: TRBV7-2; J gene: TRBJ1-1; D gene: TRBD1; clone size: NA; CDR3 DNA: TGTGCCAGCAGCTTAGTTATACGCCAGGGGGGTATGAACACTGAAGCTTTCTTT; CDR3 protein: CASSLVIRQGGMNTEAFF
V gene: TRBV29-1; J gene: TRBJ1-1; D gene: NA; clone size: NA; CDR3 DNA: TGCAGCGTAGAAGACATCGCGTCCACTGAAGCTTTCTTT; CDR3 protein: CSVEDIASTEAFF
V gene: TRBV5-4; J gene: TRBJ2-5; D gene: NA; clone size: NA; CDR3 DNA: TGTGCCAGCAGCCAAACCGGACGGGATCAAGAGACCCAGTACTTC; CDR3 protein: CASSQTGRDQETQYF
V gene: TRBV5-1; J gene: TRBJ2-7; D gene: TRBD1; clone size: NA; CDR3 DNA: TGCGCCAGCAGTGTAAAGACAGGGGGAACTAACGAGCAGTACTTC; CDR3 protein: CASSVKTGGTNEQYF
V gene: TRBV4-3; J gene: TRBJ2-7; D gene: TRBD2; clone size: NA; CDR3 DNA: TGCGCCAGCAGCCAAGATTTTTATGGGACTAGCAAGGGCTACGAGCAGTACTTC; CDR3 protein: CASSQDFYGTSKGYEQYF
V gene: TRBV7-2; J gene: TRBJ2-3; D gene: TRBD2; clone size: NA; CDR3 DNA: TGTGCCAGCAGCCGCAGCGGGATTTTAGATACGCAGTATTTT; CDR3 protein: CASSRSGILDTQYF
V gene: TRBV10-1; J gene: TRBJ1-1; D gene: TRBD1; clone size: NA; CDR3 DNA: TGCGCCAGCAGTCCGTCTCCTTTCGCGGGACAGGGAGGGCGAAGCACTGAAGCTTTCTTT; CDR3 protein: CASSPSPFAGQGGRSTEAFF
V gene: TRBV6-5; J gene: TRBJ2-4; D gene: TRBD1; clone size: NA; CDR3 DNA: TGTGCCAGCAGTTACTCCAGGGGGCTTGGCATTCAGTACTTC; CDR3 protein: CASSYSRGLGIQYF
V gene: TRBV7-9; J gene: TRBJ2-7; D gene: NA; clone size: NA; CDR3 DNA: TGTGCCAGCAGCCTGACAGCCTACGAGCAGTACTTC; CDR3 protein: CASSLTAYEQYF
V gene: TRBV5-8; J gene: TRBJ2-2; D gene: TRBD2; clone size: NA; CDR3 DNA: TGTGCCAGCAGCTTTGTTGTAGGGACTAGCACCGGGGAGCTGTTTTTT; CDR3 protein: CASSFVVGTSTGELFF
V gene: TRBV7-2; J gene: TRBJ2-3; D gene: TRBD1; clone size: NA; CDR3 DNA: TGTGCCAGCAGCCGAAGCGGACAGGGAACAGATACGCAGTATTTT; CDR3 protein: CASSRSGQGTDTQYF
V gene: TRBV5-1; J gene: TRBJ1-3; D gene: NA; clone size: NA; CDR3 DNA: TGCGCCAGCAGCTTGGATTTCGGGGGCTCTGGAAACACCATATATTTT; CDR3 protein: CASSLDFGGSGNTIYF
V gene: TRBV6-5; J gene: TRBJ2-1; D gene: TRBD2; clone size: NA; CDR3 DNA: TGTGCCAGCAGTTCGGTGACTAGCGAGACGTACAATGAGCAGTTCTTC; CDR3 protein: CASSSVTSETYNEQFF
V gene: TRBV18; J gene: TRBJ1-3; D gene: TRBD1; clone size: NA; CDR3 DNA: TGTGCCAGCTCACCAGACAGGGGAGATGCTGGAAACACCATATATTTT; CDR3 protein: CASSPDRGDAGNTIYF
V gene: TRBV6-1; J gene: TRBJ2-1; D gene: NA; clone size: NA; CDR3 DNA: TGTGCCAGCAGACTCGGCGGTGGCGCCTACAATGAGCAGTTCTTC; CDR3 protein: CASRLGGGAYNEQFF
V gene: TRBV28; J gene: TRBJ1-1; D gene: NA; clone size: NA; CDR3 DNA: TGTGCCAGCAGTTCCCCAACTGAAGCTTTCTTT; CDR3 protein: CASSSPTEAFF
V gene: TRBV19; J gene: TRBJ2-7; D gene: NA; clone size: NA; CDR3 DNA: TGTGCCAGTAGCCCCAATCCCCGGGGTCTTATTAAGGGTCTCTACGAGCAGTACTTC; CDR3 protein: CASSPNPRGLIKGLYEQYF
V gene: TRBV19; J gene: TRBJ1-5; D gene: NA; clone size: NA; CDR3 DNA: TGTGCCAGTAGTACGGACAGAACAAATCAGCCCCAGCATTTT; CDR3 protein: CASSTDRTNQPQHF